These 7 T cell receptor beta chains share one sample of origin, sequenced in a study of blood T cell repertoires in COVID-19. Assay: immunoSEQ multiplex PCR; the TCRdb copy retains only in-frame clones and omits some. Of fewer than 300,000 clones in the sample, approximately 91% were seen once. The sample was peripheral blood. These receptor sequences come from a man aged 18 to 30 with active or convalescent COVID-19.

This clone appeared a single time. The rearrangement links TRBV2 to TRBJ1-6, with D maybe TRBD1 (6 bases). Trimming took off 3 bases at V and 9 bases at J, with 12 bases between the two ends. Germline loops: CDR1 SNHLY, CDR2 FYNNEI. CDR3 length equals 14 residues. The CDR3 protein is CASSDHRAGSPLHF. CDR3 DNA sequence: TGTGCCAGCAGTGATCACAGGGCAGGTTCACCCCTCCACTTT. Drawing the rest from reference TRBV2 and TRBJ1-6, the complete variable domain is EPEVTQTPSHQVTQMGQEVILRCVPISNHLYFYWYRQILGQKVEFLVSFYNNEISEKSEIFDDQFSVERPDGSNFTLKIRSTKLEDSAMYFCASSDHRAGSPLHFGNGTRLTVT.

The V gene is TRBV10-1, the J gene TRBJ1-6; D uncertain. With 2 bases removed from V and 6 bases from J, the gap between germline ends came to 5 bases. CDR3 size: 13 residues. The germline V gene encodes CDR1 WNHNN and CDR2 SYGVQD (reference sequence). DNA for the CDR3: TGCGCCAGCAGTGAGGCGGTTAATTCACCCCTCCACTTT. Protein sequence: CASSEAVNSPLHF.

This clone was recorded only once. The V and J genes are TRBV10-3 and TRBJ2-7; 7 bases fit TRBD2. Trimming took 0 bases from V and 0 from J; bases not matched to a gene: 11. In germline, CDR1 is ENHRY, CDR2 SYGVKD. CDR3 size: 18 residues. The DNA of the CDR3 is TGTGCCATCAGTGAGTCCTCCCCTAGCGGATATCACTCCTACGAGCAGTACTTC. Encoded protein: CAISESSPSGYHSYEQYF.

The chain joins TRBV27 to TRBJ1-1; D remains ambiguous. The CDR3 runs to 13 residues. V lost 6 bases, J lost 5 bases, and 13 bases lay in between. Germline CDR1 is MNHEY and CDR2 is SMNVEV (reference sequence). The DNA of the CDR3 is TGTGCCAGCAGCACGGGGTCTTGGACTGAAGCTTTCTTT. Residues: CASSTGSWTEAFF.

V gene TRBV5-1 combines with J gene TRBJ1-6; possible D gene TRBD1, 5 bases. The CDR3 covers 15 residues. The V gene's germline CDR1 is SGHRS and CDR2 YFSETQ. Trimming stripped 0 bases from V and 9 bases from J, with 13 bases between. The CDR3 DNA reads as TGCGCCAGCAGCTTGGGCGCAGGGCCGGGTTCACCCCTCCACTTT. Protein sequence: CASSLGAGPGSPLHF.

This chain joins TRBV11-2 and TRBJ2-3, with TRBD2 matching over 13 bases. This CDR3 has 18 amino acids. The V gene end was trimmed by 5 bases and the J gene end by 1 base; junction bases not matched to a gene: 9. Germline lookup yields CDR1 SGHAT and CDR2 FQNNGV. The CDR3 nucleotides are TGTGCCAGCAGCGCCGGGACTAGCGGGGTGGGAGGCACAGATACGCAGTATTTT. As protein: CASSAGTSGVGGTDTQYF.

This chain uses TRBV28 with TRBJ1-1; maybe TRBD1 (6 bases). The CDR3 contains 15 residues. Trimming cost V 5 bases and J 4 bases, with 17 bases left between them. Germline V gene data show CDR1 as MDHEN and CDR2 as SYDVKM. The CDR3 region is CASSVFRGSGTEAFF. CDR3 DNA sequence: TGTGCCAGCAGTGTCTTCAGGGGATCGGGCACTGAAGCTTTCTTT. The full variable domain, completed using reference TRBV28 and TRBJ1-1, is DVKVTQSSRYLVKRTGEKVFLECVQDMDHENMFWYRQDPGLGLRLIYFSYDVKMKEKGDIPEGYSVSREKKERFSLILESASTNQTSMYLCASSVFRGSGTEAFFGQGTRLTVV.